The 17 T cell receptor beta chains below were found in one sample sequenced in a study of beta chain features in type 1 diabetes. All of the isolated RNA was reverse transcribed, so expressed TCRB transcripts were sequenced. Produced via immunoSEQ multiplex PCR; TCRdb's table is partial and in-frame only. This table holds under 400,000 clones, about 14% found once. Specimen: central memory CD4+ T cells from blood. Every receptor here comes from a man aged 25-40 years in good health.

V gene TRBV28 combines with J gene TRBJ2-7; D is perhaps TRBD1 or TRBD2 (5 bases each). The CDR3 spans 13 residues. V lost 5 bases, J lost 2 bases, and 10 bases lay in between. CDR1 is MDHEN, CDR2 SYDVKM, per germline. CDR3 protein: CASSPSGPYEQYV. The CDR3, as DNA: TGTGCCAGCAGTCCCTCGGGGCCCTACGAGCAGTACGTC.

This clone was seen a handful of times. The CDR3 sequence is CASSSAGGRANYGYTF. CDR3 DNA sequence: TGTGCCAGCAGCTCAGCAGGGGGCCGAGCGAACTATGGCTACACCTTC. The chain has TRBV5-4 and TRBJ1-2; 8 bases match TRBD1. Germline loops: CDR1 SGHNT, CDR2 YYREEE (reference sequence). Trimming cost V 3 bases and J 2 bases; bases outside gene matches: 9. The CDR3 sequence is 16 residues long. The variable domain in full, completed from reference TRBV5-4 and TRBJ1-2, reads ETGVTQSPTHLIKTRGQQVTLRCSSQSGHNTVSWYQQALGQGPQFIFQYYREEENGRGNFPPRFSGLQFPNYSSELNVNALELDDSALYLCASSSAGGRANYGYTFGSGTRLTVV.

This clone was counted once. V is TRBV4-3 and J is TRBJ1-6, with D perhaps TRBD1 (6 bases). This CDR3 has 15 amino acids. The ends were cut back, 0 bases at V and 8 bases at J, with 11 bases in the middle. Looked up from germline, CDR1 is LGHNA and CDR2 is YSLEER. CDR3 sequence: CASSQDYRAYSPLHF. In DNA form, the CDR3 reads TGCGCCAGCAGCCAAGATTACAGGGCTTATTCACCCCTCCACTTT.

The CDR3 nucleotides read TGCAGTGTTGGTCCCAAAGAGACCCAGTACTTC. This sequence encodes CSVGPKETQYF. The chain links TRBV20-1 to TRBJ2-5; D gene unclear. There are 11 residues in the CDR3. Germline V gene data show CDR1 as DFQATT and CDR2 as SNEGSKA (reference sequence). Trimming removed 7 bases from V and 3 bases from J, with 9 bases in between.

V is TRBV6-5 and J is TRBJ2-7; TRBD2 might be the D (6 bases). Trimming took 3 bases from V and 0 from J, leaving 12 bases between them. This CDR3 is built from 15 residues. Germline assignment: CDR1 MNHEY and CDR2 SVGAGI. The CDR3 reads CASSYHRESSYEQYV. Here the CDR3 DNA reads TGTGCCAGCAGTTATCATCGGGAGAGCTCCTACGAGCAGTACGTC.

The chain joins TRBV18 to TRBJ2-2; possibly TRBD1 for D (6 bases). The germline CDR1 and CDR2 sequences are KGHSH and LQKENI. Trimming took 2 bases from V and 2 from J, leaving 12 bases between them. CDR3 length equals 16 residues. CDR3 sequence reads: CASSPVQGLNTGELFF. CDR3 DNA sequence: TGTGCCAGCTCACCAGTACAGGGATTAAACACCGGGGAGCTGTTTTTT.

For the CDR3, the DNA is TGTGCCAGCAGCCACCGACAGGGAAAGACCGGGGAGCTGTTTTTT. It is translated as CASSHRQGKTGELFF. The V and J genes are TRBV14 and TRBJ2-2; 7 bases fit TRBD1. This CDR3 region has 15 residues. The V segment lost 3 bases and the J segment 5 bases; nucleotides outside the gene matches: 6. Germline CDR1 SGHDN, CDR2 FVKESK.

The chain recombines TRBV13 with TRBJ2-7; tentatively, D is TRBD1 or TRBD2 (5 bases each). From germline, CDR1 is PRHDT and CDR2 FYEKMQ (reference sequence). Trimming cost V 6 bases and J 7 bases, with 16 bases left between them. This CDR3 has 13 residues. The CDR3 DNA sequence: TGTGCCAGCAGTTCGGGACCCCCATGGGAGCAGTACTTC. This sequence encodes CASSSGPPWEQYF.

This clone occurred a few times. The CDR3 nucleotides are TGTGCCAGCAGCTTAGCGTCATCCTACGAGCAGTACGTC. It specifies CASSLASSYEQYV. The V call is TRBV5-5, the J call TRBJ2-7; D gene uncertain. The V and J ends lost 2 bases and 1 base respectively, with 7 bases between them. Germline V lookup: CDR1 SGHKS, CDR2 YYEKEE (reference sequence). The CDR3 covers 13 residues.

This clone appeared a single time. The CDR3 coding sequence is TGTGCCAGCAGCTTACTAGGACTAGCGGGAGAGACCCAGTACTTC. Translated: CASSLLGLAGETQYF. J is TRBJ2-5 and V is TRBV7-3; 11 nucleotides line up with TRBD2. Trimming cost V 2 bases and J 4 bases; bases outside gene matches: 3. The germline gives CDR1 SGHTA, CDR2 FQGTGA. The CDR3 runs to 15 residues.

The genes are TRBV30 and TRBJ1-3, with D uncertain. The V end lost 4 bases, the J end lost 1 base, and 11 bases lay between the germline ends. Germline-derived CDR1 and CDR2 are GTSNPN and SVGIG (reference sequence). The length of the CDR3 is 14 residues. CDR3 DNA: TGTGCCTGGACGCATGGCATTTCTGGAAACACCATATATTTT. It translates to CAWTHGISGNTIYF.

This clone was observed a few times. A much larger clone sits a single nucleotide away, making a read error possible. The rearrangement uses TRBV7-9 and TRBJ2-5; no clear D. Germline loops: CDR1 SEHNR, CDR2 FQNEAQ (reference sequence). This CDR3 contains 12 residues. V was trimmed by 4 bases and J by 0 bases, leaving 3 bases between them. The CDR3 bases are TGTGCCAGCAGCTCCAACCAAGAGACCCAGTACTTC. Protein sequence: CASSSNQETQYF.

This clone occurred a few times. The rearrangement links TRBV9 to TRBJ2-1; D is possibly TRBD1 or TRBD2 (5 bases each). The CDR3 length is 16 residues. V dropped 0 bases and J dropped 9 bases, with 19 bases sitting between them. Per the germline V gene, CDR1 is SGDLS and CDR2 is YYNGEE. CDR3 sequence (DNA): TGTGCCAGCAGCGTAGCTCTGGGGCGGGCCCAGCCTGAGCAGTTCTTC. Translated, it gives CASSVALGRAQPEQFF.

The genes are TRBV7-7 and TRBJ2-5; possible D gene TRBD2, 5 bases. The CDR3 consists of 17 residues. The V end lost 8 bases, the J end lost 3 bases, and 25 bases lay between the germline ends. Germline loops: CDR1 SSHAT, CDR2 FNYEAQ (reference sequence). The chain's CDR3 is CASCRGSSGVAKETQYF. CDR3 in DNA: TGTGCCAGCTGCCGCGGGTCCTCCGGGGTGGCTAAAGAGACCCAGTACTTC.

This clone was counted between two and nine times. This rearrangement joins TRBV12-1 to TRBJ2-1; TRBD2 is the table's D call and was not checked against the DNA. TRBV12-1 is described as a pseudogene. The CDR3 is 13 residues long. The CDR3 coding sequence is TGTGCCAGCAGCCGACTAGCTAACAATGAGCAGTTCTTC. This sequence encodes CASSRLANNEQFF.

This clone was detected a few times. This chain joins TRBV7-9 and TRBJ2-3, with TRBD2 matching 10 bases. Germline assignment: CDR1 SEHNR and CDR2 FQNEAQ (reference sequence). J lost 6 bases, V lost 5 bases, and 5 bases had no gene match. This CDR3 contains 14 residues. CDR3 protein: CASSIRTSGDTQYF. The CDR3 DNA reads as TGTGCCAGCAGCATACGGACTAGCGGTGATACGCAGTATTTT.

The rearrangement links TRBV5-1 to TRBJ1-5; 7 bases fit TRBD1. The V gene's germline CDR1 is SGHRS and CDR2 YFSETQ. V lost 4 bases to trimming and J lost 1 base; unmatched junction nucleotides: 5. The CDR3 has 15 residues. For the CDR3, the DNA is TGCGCCAGCAGCCGGACGGGACAGAGCAATCAGCCCCAGCATTTT. It is translated as CASSRTGQSNQPQHF.